This passage covers 3 T cell receptor beta chains from one sample sequenced in a study of tissue T cells after allogeneic stem cell transplantation. This sample's time point: mouse harvest day 7 after allogeneic transplant. Mouse grafts combined 10^7 T-cell-depleted bone marrow cells with 10^6 splenic CD5+ T cells. Measured with immunoSEQ multiplex PCR; TCRdb has only the in-frame clones, and not every one. The sample comprises fewer than 6,000 clones, roughly half of which are singletons, and under 3% rests with the top ten. The source material was skin. The receptors come from a female BALB/c mouse given C57BL/6 T cells with graft-versus-host disease after an allogeneic hematopoietic cell transplant.

In the case of this clone: Each gene name is a mouse one. Read sequence stops 1 residue before the CDR3 end, and the germline J gene provides the missing end. This chain joins TRBV15 and TRBJ1-1; D gene ambiguous. Germline V lookup: CDR1 SGHND, CDR2 FRSKSL. V was clipped by 5 bases and J by 1 base, with 5 bases between them. There are 12 residues in the CDR3. CDR3 DNA, as far as it was read: TGTGCCAGCAGTCGGGGAAACACAGAAGTCTTC. This sequence encodes CASSRGNTEVF. The entire CDR3 is CASSRGNTEVFF.

Remarks on this clone: Mouse germline and gene names are used. The CDR3 end lies 1 residue beyond the end of the read and is filled in from the germline J gene. The chain combines TRBV16 with TRBJ2-3, with a weak D call TRBD2 (7 bases). The germline V and J ends were trimmed by 5 bases and 0 bases, with 12 bases remaining between them. This CDR3 is built from 15 residues. Per germline, CDR1 SGHSA and CDR2 FRNQAP. The part of the CDR3 DNA that was read is TGTGCAAGCAGCCCCCGGGGGGCGAGTGCAGAAACGCTGTAT. Amino acid sequence: CASSPRGASAETLY. The complete CDR3 protein is CASSPRGASAETLYF.

With regard to this clone: The gene names here belong to mouse. The observed sequence ends 1 residue before the CDR3 terminus, with the missing tail filled in from the germline J gene. The gene calls are TRBV3 and TRBJ1-2; maybe TRBD1 (5 bases). CDR1 and CDR2 from the germline V gene are SNHLY and FYNGKV (reference sequence). Between the trimmed V and J ends, which lost 1 base and 0 bases, there was a span of 9 bases. The CDR3 consists of 15 residues. The part of the CDR3 DNA that was read is TGTGCCAGCAGCTTAGTGGGACCTGCAAACTCCGACTACACC. It yields the protein CASSLVGPANSDYT. The entire CDR3 reads CASSLVGPANSDYTF.